This T cell receptor beta chain was identified in a study of shared clonotypes between healthy human individuals. Over several immunoSEQ plates, each subset's genomic DNA was distributed in even portions. This table comes from immunoSEQ multiplex PCR, and its TCRdb copy is limited to in-frame clones, with some not included. This table has some 2,500,000 clones, approximately 93% appearing once. This clone was detected only once. Germline V gene data show CDR1 as SSHAT and CDR2 as FNYEAQ (reference sequence). The CDR3 runs to 13 residues. V shed 5 bases and J shed 0 bases, with 7 bases lying between them.

The origin of this receptor is a man aged 18 to 29 in good health. Some clones in this sample may be carry-over from other donors' samples. Material: naive CD4+ T cells from PBMCs. The subset is: CD45RA+ positively selected. The gene calls are TRBV7-7 and TRBJ1-1; weak D call: TRBD1 (5 bases). In DNA form, the CDR3 reads TGTGCCAGCAGCCTACAGGTGAACACTGAAGCTTTCTTT. Amino acid sequence: CASSLQVNTEAFF.